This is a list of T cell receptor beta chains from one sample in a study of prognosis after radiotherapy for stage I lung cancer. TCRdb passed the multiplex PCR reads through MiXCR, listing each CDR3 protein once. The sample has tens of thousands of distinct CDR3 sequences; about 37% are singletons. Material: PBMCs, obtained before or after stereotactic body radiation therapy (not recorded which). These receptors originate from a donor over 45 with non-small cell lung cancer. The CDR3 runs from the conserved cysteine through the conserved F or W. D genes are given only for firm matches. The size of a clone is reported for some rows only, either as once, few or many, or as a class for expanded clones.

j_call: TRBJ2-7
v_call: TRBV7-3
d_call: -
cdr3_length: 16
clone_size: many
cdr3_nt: TGTGCCAGCAGCTTACTTCGAGGGGGGTCCGCATACGAGCAGTACTTC
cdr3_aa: CASSLLRGGSAYEQYF

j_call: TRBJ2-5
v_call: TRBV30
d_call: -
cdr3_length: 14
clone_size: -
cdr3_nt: TGTGCCTGGAGTGTCTTGGGGACGCGAGAGACCCAGTACTTC
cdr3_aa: CAWSVLGTRETQYF

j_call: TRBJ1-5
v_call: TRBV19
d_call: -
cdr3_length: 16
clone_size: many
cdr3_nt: TGTGCCAGTAGCTCACAGTCACCGTATAGCAATCAGCCCCAGCATTTT
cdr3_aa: CASSSQSPYSNQPQHF

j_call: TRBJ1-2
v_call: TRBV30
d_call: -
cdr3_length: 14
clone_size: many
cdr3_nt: TGTGCCGGGGGAACAGCTGGGGTTAGCTATGGCTACACCTTC
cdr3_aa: CAGGTAGVSYGYTF

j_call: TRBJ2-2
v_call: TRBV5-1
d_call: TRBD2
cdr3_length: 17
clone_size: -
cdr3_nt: TGCGCCAGCAGACAGACTAGCGGGAGCGGGAACACCGGGGAGCTGTTTTTT
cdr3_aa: CASRQTSGSGNTGELFF

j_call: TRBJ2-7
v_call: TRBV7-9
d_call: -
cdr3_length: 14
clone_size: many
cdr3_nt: TGTGCCAGCAGCTTAAGCGCTTCCTCCTACGAGCAGTACTTC
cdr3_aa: CASSLSASSYEQYF

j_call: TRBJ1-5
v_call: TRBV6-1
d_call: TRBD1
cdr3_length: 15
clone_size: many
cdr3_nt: TGTGCCAGCAGTCCCCAGGGGGCAGGTCGTCAGCCCCAGCATTTT
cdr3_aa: CASSPQGAGRQPQHF

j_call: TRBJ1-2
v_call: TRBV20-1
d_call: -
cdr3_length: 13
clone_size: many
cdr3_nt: TGCAGTGCTAGAGCTCCGGGGGAGGGAGGCTACACCTTC
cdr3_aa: CSARAPGEGGYTF

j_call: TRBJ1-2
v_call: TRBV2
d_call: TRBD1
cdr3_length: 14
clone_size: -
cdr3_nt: TGTGCCAGCAGTGCACTACAGGGGGTCTATGGCTACACCTTC
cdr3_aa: CASSALQGVYGYTF

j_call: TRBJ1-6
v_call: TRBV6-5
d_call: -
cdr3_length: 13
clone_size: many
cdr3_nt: TGTGCCAGCAGTTACTCCCTCTCCAGACCCCTCCACTTT
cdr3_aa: CASSYSLSRPLHF

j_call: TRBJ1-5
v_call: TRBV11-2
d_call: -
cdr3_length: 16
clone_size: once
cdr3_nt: TGTGCCAGCAGTCTCCTCCGGGGGGCCCACCCCCAGCCCCAGCATTTT
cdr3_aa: CASSLLRGAHPQPQHF

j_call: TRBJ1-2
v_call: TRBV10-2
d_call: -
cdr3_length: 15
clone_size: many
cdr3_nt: TGCGCCAGCAGTGAGGGTTTCAGGGCTAACTATGGCTACACCTTC
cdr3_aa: CASSEGFRANYGYTF

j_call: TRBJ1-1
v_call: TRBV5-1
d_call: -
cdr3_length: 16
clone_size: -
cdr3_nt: TGCGCCAGCATCCTGGACGGACGGCCGGGGAACACCGAAGCTTTCTTT
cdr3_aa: CASILDGRPGNTEAFF

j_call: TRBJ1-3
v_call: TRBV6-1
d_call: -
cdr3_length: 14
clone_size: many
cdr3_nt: TGTGCCAGCAGTGTGCAGGTCGGTGGAAACACCATATATTTT
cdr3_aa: CASSVQVGGNTIYF

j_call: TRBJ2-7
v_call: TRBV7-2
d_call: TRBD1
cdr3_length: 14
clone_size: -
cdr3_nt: TGTGCCAGCAGCTTAGGGGACAGATTCAGCGAGCAGTACTTC
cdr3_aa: CASSLGDRFSEQYF